The rows below give T cell receptor beta chains drawn from one sample of a study of blood T cell repertoires in COVID-19. The protocol was immunoSEQ multiplex PCR, while the TCRdb copy is restricted to in-frame clones and leaves out a portion. Of 250,000 to 350,000 clones in the sample, more than 70% were seen once. The sample comprised peripheral blood. The receptors were gathered from a woman between 45 and 65 years old with acute or convalescent COVID-19. Both conserved end residues are part of each CDR3. The D gene is left open where the match is weak. Only some rows state a clone size, as once, few, many or a class for expanded clones.

-	TRBJ2-1	TRBD1	TRBV18	TGTGCCAGCTCACCACAGGGGGCGGGTACCTACAATGAGCAGTTCTTC	CASSPQGAGTYNEQFF
-	TRBJ1-2	-	TRBV7-2	TGTGCCAGCAGCTTCGTAACGGGGGGGGCCCCTTATGGCTACACCTTC	CASSFVTGGAPYGYTF
-	TRBJ1-1	TRBD1	TRBV9	TGTGCCAGCAGCGGGGGACAGGGCATCACTGAAGCTTTCTTT	CASSGGQGITEAFF
-	TRBJ1-1	-	TRBV2	TGTGCCAGCAGGGGTGACATCACTGAAGCTTTCTTT	CASRGDITEAFF
-	TRBJ2-1	TRBD2	TRBV28	TGTGCCAGCAGTTCGACTAGCTCTAGCTCCTACAATGAGCAGTTCTTC	CASSSTSSSSYNEQFF
-	TRBJ2-7	-	TRBV29-1	TGCAGCGGGCGAGACAGGAATAGATACGAGCAGTACTTC	CSGRDRNRYEQYF
-	TRBJ2-4	TRBD1	TRBV27	TGTGCCAGCAGCTGGGGACAGGGGGACATTCAGTACTTC	CASSWGQGDIQYF
once	TRBJ2-5	-	TRBV11-2	TGTGCCAGCAGCTTGACTGTCCAAGAGACCCAGTACTTC	CASSLTVQETQYF
-	TRBJ2-2	TRBD1	TRBV19	TGTGCCAGTAGTATAGCCGGGACAGGGCCCGGGGAGCTGTTTTTT	CASSIAGTGPGELFF
-	TRBJ2-5	TRBD2	TRBV7-3	TGTGCCAGCAGCCTGACTAGCGGGAAAGAGACCCAGTACTTC	CASSLTSGKETQYF
-	TRBJ1-2	-	TRBV18	TGTGCCAGCTCACCGCGGTCGACAGATGGCTACACCTTC	CASSPRSTDGYTF
-	TRBJ1-2	TRBD1	TRBV28	TGTGCCAGCAGTTTGGGGCAGGGGGCGTTGATCTATGGCTACACCTTC	CASSLGQGALIYGYTF
-	TRBJ2-1	-	TRBV11-1	TGTGCCAGCAGCACTCGTAATGAGCAGTTCTTC	CASSTRNEQFF
once	TRBJ2-1	-	TRBV7-2	TGTGCCAGCCCGATGGACAGTTACAATGAGCAGTTCTTC	CASPMDSYNEQFF
-	TRBJ1-3	-	TRBV10-3	TGTGCCATACAGGGCATTGGAAACACCATATATTTT	CAIQGIGNTIYF
once	TRBJ1-5	TRBD1	TRBV11-1	TGTGCCAGCAGCTTAGGACAGGGGTCAACCCAGCATTTT	CASSLGQGSTQHF
-	TRBJ2-1	TRBD2	TRBV5-1	TGCGCCAGCAGCTTGGCCGGGGGTAGCGGGAGGTATGAGCAGTTCTTC	CASSLAGGSGRYEQFF
-	TRBJ1-1	-	TRBV19	TGTGCCAGTAGTAACAGGGCTTATACTGAAGCTTTCTTT	CASSNRAYTEAFF
few	TRBJ1-6	-	TRBV6-2/TRBV6-3	TGTGCCAGCAGTTACTCAGCCTCACCCCTCCACTTT	CASSYSASPLHF
-	TRBJ1-5	-	TRBV6-5	TGTGCCAGCAGTTCGGAGACTCGCGCGCGTCAGCCCCAGCATTTT	CASSSETRARQPQHF
-	TRBJ1-4	TRBD1	TRBV18	TGTGCCAGCTCACGGACAGGGGTTGATGAAAAACTGTTTTTT	CASSRTGVDEKLFF
-	TRBJ2-7	-	TRBV2	TGTGCCAGCAGTTTCGGGACACTCGAAGAGCAGTACTTC	CASSFGTLEEQYF
-	TRBJ2-7	-	TRBV27	TGTGCCAGCAGTTTTAGTGTAGCGGCCTCCTACGAGCAGTACTTC	CASSFSVAASYEQYF
-	TRBJ2-7	-	TRBV4-2	TGTGCCAGCAGCCAAGATCTTCTAGGGGGGGCCTACGAGCAGTACTTC	CASSQDLLGGAYEQYF
-	TRBJ2-5	TRBD2	TRBV3-1/TRBV3-2	TGTGCCAGCAGCCAAGCCGAGGGACTAGCGGGATTCCAAGAGACCCAGTACTTC	CASSQAEGLAGFQETQYF
-	TRBJ1-4	TRBD1	TRBV30	TGTGCCTGCGCTTACCAGGGGGCAGGGGAAAAACTGTTTTTT	CACAYQGAGEKLFF
-	TRBJ1-6	-	TRBV6-5	TGTGCCAGCAGTTACCCTCAGGGTCTAGATTCACCCCTCCACTTT	CASSYPQGLDSPLHF
-	TRBJ2-1	TRBD1	TRBV27	TGTGCCAGCAGAATTCGGGACAGGGCCTACAATGAGCAGTTCTTC	CASRIRDRAYNEQFF
-	TRBJ2-7	TRBD1	TRBV11-2	TGTGCCAGCAGCCCGAGACCCGGACAGGGTCTCTACGAGCAGTACTTC	CASSPRPGQGLYEQYF
-	TRBJ2-5	-	TRBV9	TGTGCCAGCAGCGTAGTTGCTAACAGCCAAGAGACCCAGTACTTC	CASSVVANSQETQYF
-	TRBJ2-7	-	TRBV5-5	TGTGCCAGCAGCACGGACACGAGCTCCTACGAGCAGTACTTC	CASSTDTSSYEQYF
-	TRBJ2-5	TRBD1	TRBV24-1	TGTGCCACCAGTGAACCCTATGGGACAGGCCCAGAGACCCAGTACTTC	CATSEPYGTGPETQYF
-	TRBJ2-3	TRBD2	TRBV28	TGTGCCAGTGGAGCTAGCGGGAGCGATACGCAGTATTTT	CASGASGSDTQYF
-	TRBJ2-7	TRBD2	TRBV5-6	TGTGCCAGCAGCTACATAGCGGGAGTTAGGGACGAGCAGTACTTC	CASSYIAGVRDEQYF
once	TRBJ1-1	-	TRBV7-9	TGTGCCAGCAGCTTCGACACTGAAGCTTTCTTT	CASSFDTEAFF
few	TRBJ1-6	-	TRBV5-1	TGCGCCAGCAGCCCACAGGGATCCGTCTATAATTCACCCCTCCACTTT	CASSPQGSVYNSPLHF
-	TRBJ2-3	-	TRBV27	TGTGCCAGCAGTTTTCAGTCCACAGATACGCAGTATTTT	CASSFQSTDTQYF
-	TRBJ1-2	TRBD1	TRBV2	TGTGCCAGCAGTGGACTACAGGGGCTAGGCTATGGCTACACCTTC	CASSGLQGLGYGYTF
-	TRBJ2-3	TRBD2	TRBV5-1	TGCGCCAGCAGCTTGGAGCTAGCGGGAGCAGATACGCAGTATTTT	CASSLELAGADTQYF
-	TRBJ2-2	TRBD1	TRBV5-4	TGTGCCAGCAGCCTGGGACAGGGCGACACCGGGGAGCTGTTTTTT	CASSLGQGDTGELFF